A single sample gave rise to the 24 T cell receptor beta chains below, sequenced in a study of shared clonotypes between healthy human individuals (dated by TCRdb to about 2020). Library construction relied on the immunoSEQ multiplex PCR assay. TCRdb took this table from immuneACCESS and kept in-frame rearrangements with V and J called. Such tables lack part of the clones; where checked against another copy, unresolved V genes explain under half of the gap, and the rest is unexplained. The sample yields 1.6 million or so clones; around 98.5% were counted once. The ten biggest clones cover around 0.33% of the sample. The sequencing input was naive CD4+ T cells sorted from blood. Sample cell subset or site, as interpreted from the label and publication: CD45RA+ positively selected. The receptors were sampled from a man aged 25 to 40 in good health.

CDR3 sequence (DNA): TGTGCCAGCAGCTTGGAGACCCAGTACTTC. Its translation: CASSLETQYF. The gene calls are TRBV5-5 and TRBJ2-5; D gene uncertain. The V gene's germline CDR1 is SGHKS and CDR2 YYEKEE (reference sequence). The CDR3 is 10 residues long. The V and J ends lost 0 bases and 6 bases respectively, with 0 bases between them.

Remarks on this clone: Germline is not matched at one junction end, which may reflect a read error. The gene calls are TRBV12-5 and TRBJ2-7; 9 nucleotides match TRBD1. CDR3 length: 19 amino acids. The germline V gene has CDR1 LGHNT and CDR2 FRNRAP. The CDR3 region is CASVLAALGTGRITYEQYF. The CDR3 DNA is TGTGCTAGTGTTTTGGCGGCCCTCGGGACAGGGCGGATAACCTACGAGCAGTACTTC.

The chain is built from TRBV4-3 and TRBJ2-1, with D perhaps given as TRBD1 or TRBD2 (5 bases each). The length of the CDR3 is 14 residues. With 3 bases removed from V and 0 bases from J, the gap between germline ends came to 6 bases. Per germline, CDR1 LGHNA and CDR2 YSLEER. CDR3 protein: CASSQGDSYNEQFF. The CDR3 DNA follows: TGCGCCAGCAGCCAGGGGGACTCCTACAATGAGCAGTTCTTC.

The chain recombines TRBV14 with TRBJ2-7; D is possibly TRBD1 (5 bases). The CDR3 is made up of 14 amino acids. The V gene lost 1 base and the J gene lost 5 bases, with 12 bases spanning the gap. CDR1 and CDR2 (germline): SGHDN, FVKESK. CDR3 residues: CASSQGDPGNEQYF. The CDR3, as DNA: TGTGCCAGCAGCCAAGGAGATCCAGGGAACGAGCAGTACTTC.

The chain is built from TRBV21-1 and TRBJ2-1; the DNA was not compared with TRBD2, the D call given in the table. TRBV21-1 is an annotated pseudogene. The CDR3 has 14 amino acids. CDR3 residues: CASSGTSAYNEQFF. The CDR3 region has the DNA TGTGCCAGCAGCGGGACTAGCGCATACAATGAGCAGTTCTTC.

The V and J genes are TRBV19 and TRBJ1-2, with D hard to call. V was cut by 2 bases and J by 2 bases, with 9 bases left in between. Germline CDR1 reads LNHDA; CDR2 reads SQIVND (reference sequence). This CDR3 contains 14 residues. The CDR3 is CASSIPLRNYGYTF. CDR3 nucleotide sequence: TGTGCCAGTAGTATACCTTTGCGGAACTATGGCTACACCTTC.

This clone showed up just once. The chain carries TRBV5-4 and TRBJ2-1; the D gene is possibly TRBD2 (6 bases). The CDR3 has 15 residues. Trimming took off 1 base at V and 6 bases at J, with 14 bases between the two ends. Germline lookup yields CDR1 SGHNT and CDR2 YYREEE (reference sequence). The CDR3 sequence is CASSLYQAGSNEQFF. The DNA of the CDR3 is TGTGCCAGCAGCTTGTACCAGGCGGGAAGCAATGAGCAGTTCTTC.

The CDR3 bases are TGTGCCAGCAGCTTACGACAGGGAGGTCAAGAGACCCAGTACTTC. As protein: CASSLRQGGQETQYF. The chain has TRBV11-3 and TRBJ2-5, with D possibly being TRBD1 (7 bases). Germline V CDR1 and CDR2: SGHNT, YENEEA. The CDR3 spans 15 residues. V shed 2 bases and J shed 2 bases, with 12 bases lying between them. Drawing the rest from reference TRBV11-3 and TRBJ2-5, the complete variable domain is EAGVVQSPRYKIIEKKQPVAFWCNPISGHNTLYWYLQNLGQGPELLIRYENEEAVDDSQLPKDRFSAERLKGVDSTLKIQPAELGDSAVYLCASSLRQGGQETQYFGPGTRLLVL.

V gene TRBV7-3 combines with J gene TRBJ2-2; D not certain. Trimming left V 1 base short and J 6 bases short, with 6 bases between. The germline V gene has CDR1 SGHTA and CDR2 FQGTGA. The CDR3 is 13 residues long. The DNA of the CDR3 is TGTGCCAGCAGCTTAAGTCTCTCCGGGGAGCTGTTTTTT. Translation gives CASSLSLSGELFF.

This chain uses TRBV12-5 with TRBJ2-7; D remains ambiguous. The V gene's germline CDR1 is LGHNT and CDR2 FRNRAP. The CDR3 loop spans 14 amino acids. V was pared by 2 bases and J by 7 bases, with 15 bases between. In DNA form, the CDR3 reads TGTGCTAGTGGTTTGTCGGATCGCTTGAATGAGCAGTACTTC. This translates into CASGLSDRLNEQYF.

A remark on this clone: At the DNA level, this CDR3 is encoded by other sequences in the same sample as well. This sequence joins TRBV7-8 and TRBJ2-3; 9 bases are shared with TRBD2. With V trimmed by 5 bases and J by 0 bases, 3 bases remained unmatched. CDR1 SGHVS and CDR2 FQNEAQ come from the germline V gene. This CDR3 is 15 amino acids long. The CDR3 loop reads CASSPLAGSTDTQYF. CDR3 bases: TGTGCCAGCAGCCCGCTAGCGGGAAGCACAGATACGCAGTATTTT. Drawing the rest from reference TRBV7-8 and TRBJ2-3, the complete variable domain is GAGVSQSPRYKVAKRGQDVALRCDPISGHVSLFWYQQALGQGPEFLTYFQNEAQLDKSGLPSDRFFAERPEGSVSTLKIQRTQQEDSAVYLCASSPLAGSTDTQYFGPGTRLTVL.

The rearrangement joins TRBV4-3 to TRBJ2-3; either TRBD1 or TRBD2 may fit D (5 bases each). The germline V gene has CDR1 LGHNA and CDR2 YSLEER. Between the trimmed V and J ends, which lost 0 bases and 2 bases, there was a span of 12 bases. The CDR3 consists of 16 residues. The CDR3 loop is CASSQDSRGYTDTQYF. The CDR3 region has the DNA TGCGCCAGCAGCCAAGATTCGAGGGGCTACACAGATACGCAGTATTTT.

The rearrangement uses TRBV5-8 and TRBJ2-7; 7 bases map to TRBD2. Per germline, CDR1 SGHTS and CDR2 YDEGEE. CDR3 size: 15 residues. Trimming took 4 bases from V and 2 from J; bases not matched to a gene: 9. CDR3 residues: CASSAPGRGPYEQYF. CDR3 sequence (DNA): TGTGCCAGCAGCGCCCCGGGGAGGGGTCCCTACGAGCAGTACTTC.

CDR3 nucleotides: TGTGCCAGCAGTGGCAGGGTCCCCTATGGCTACACCTTC. Translation gives CASSGRVPYGYTF. The chain links TRBV2 to TRBJ1-2; TRBD1 might be the D (5 bases). This CDR3 contains 13 residues. CDR1 is SNHLY and CDR2 is FYNNEI in the germline V gene. V was pared by 4 bases and J by 4 bases, with 10 bases between.

This clone has only one observation. The J gene is TRBJ2-6, the V gene TRBV28; D possibly corresponds to TRBD2 (6 bases). This CDR3 spans 16 amino acids. Trimming took off 4 bases at V and 0 bases at J, with 10 bases between the two ends. Germline V gene data show CDR1 as MDHEN and CDR2 as SYDVKM. CDR3 protein: CASSSGESSGANVLTF. The CDR3 nucleotides are TGTGCCAGCAGTTCGGGGGAGAGCTCTGGGGCCAACGTCCTGACTTTC.

V and J are TRBV5-1 and TRBJ2-7; 7 positions match TRBD1. Germline-derived CDR1 and CDR2 are SGHRS and YFSETQ. The CDR3 loop spans 17 amino acids. The J segment lost 1 base and the V segment lost 1 base, leaving 11 bases of the junction unmatched. The CDR3 protein is CASSLWPLLTGSYEQYF. CDR3 sequence (DNA): TGCGCCAGCAGCTTGTGGCCCCTTTTGACAGGGTCCTACGAGCAGTACTTC.

V gene TRBV18 combines with J gene TRBJ1-4; the D is unclear. Germline values: CDR1 KGHSH, CDR2 LQKENI. The CDR3 loop spans 13 amino acids. With 4 bases removed from V and 5 bases from J, the gap between germline ends came to 8 bases. CDR3 loop: CASSRAVNEKLFF. In DNA form, the CDR3 reads TGTGCCAGCTCACGGGCGGTGAATGAAAAACTGTTTTTT.

Turning to this clone: Germline is not matched at one junction end, which may reflect a read error. The chain employs TRBV7-7 and TRBJ2-2; 9 bases fit TRBD2. The CDR3 has 15 amino acids. CDR1 and CDR2 (germline): SSHAT, FNYEAQ (reference sequence). The CDR3 reads CASSRLAGAPGELFF. CDR3 coding DNA: TGTGCTAGCAGCCGGTTAGCGGGAGCGCCCGGGGAGCTGTTTTTT.

To note about this clone: The identical CDR3 is also encoded by other nucleotide sequences in the sample. The chain employs TRBV5-1 and TRBJ2-1, with 9 bases fitting TRBD2. The CDR3 contains 15 residues. Germline values: CDR1 SGHRS, CDR2 YFSETQ. J gave up 5 bases and V 0 bases, and 3 bases lay outside the gene matches. The CDR3 DNA follows: TGCGCCAGCAGCTTGGGGCTAGCGGGAAACAATGAGCAGTTCTTC. Protein product: CASSLGLAGNNEQFF.

Concerning this clone: Other DNA variants within this sample encode the same CDR3. V and J are TRBV7-2 and TRBJ2-7; D gene ambiguous. The germline V gene has CDR1 SGHTA and CDR2 FQGNSA. The length of the CDR3 is 12 residues. V gave up 1 base and J gave up 7 bases, with 8 bases separating them. This chain's CDR3 is CASSLVRREQYF. The CDR3 DNA sequence: TGTGCCAGCAGCTTAGTCCGCCGGGAGCAGTACTTC.

The chain joins TRBV28 to TRBJ2-7, with unresolved D. The CDR3 is 13 amino acids. Trimming removed 7 bases at V and 0 bases at J, with 10 bases between. CDR1 and CDR2 from the germline V gene are MDHEN and SYDVKM. This CDR3 reads CASNSVSSYEQYF. CDR3 nucleotide sequence: TGTGCCAGCAACTCCGTCAGCTCCTACGAGCAGTACTTC.

The gene calls are TRBV7-9 and TRBJ2-7; weak D call: TRBD2 (6 bases). From germline, CDR1 is SEHNR and CDR2 FQNEAQ (reference sequence). V gave up 7 bases and J gave up 4 bases, with 17 bases separating them. The CDR3 totals 14 residues. In DNA, the CDR3 is TGTGCCAGCACCGACCGGGGGAAGTCGTACGAGCAGTACTTC. Encoded protein: CASTDRGKSYEQYF.

The CDR3 is CASRPVRSGTYEQYF. CDR3 sequence (DNA): TGTGCCAGCAGGCCCGTTAGAAGCGGGACCTACGAGCAGTACTTC. The chain recombines TRBV27 with TRBJ2-7; 7 bases map to TRBD2. CDR3 size: 15 residues. The germline V gene encodes CDR1 MNHEY and CDR2 SMNVEV (reference sequence). The J segment lost 2 bases and the V segment lost 6 bases, leaving 10 bases of the junction unmatched.

The gene calls are TRBV28 and TRBJ2-1; 9 bases fit TRBD2. The J segment lost 7 bases and the V segment lost 5 bases, leaving 12 bases of the junction unmatched. This CDR3 comprises 16 residues. The V gene's germline CDR1 is MDHEN and CDR2 SYDVKM. In DNA, the CDR3 is TGTGCCAGCAGTAGTTATGCGGGAGGGCCAAGGAATGAGCAGTTCTTC. This translates into CASSSYAGGPRNEQFF.